Detailed here is one T cell receptor (beta chain). This sample was taken from a study of blood T cell repertoires in COVID-19. The wider study: Acute and convalescent COVID-19 samples came from the United States, Italy and Spain. In each case, the material was cDNA or gDNA derived from T cells, B-cell-depleted T cells, or PBMCs.

The authors' processing: Estimated nucleated cell counts came from reference gene primer amplification. TCRdb keeps only in-frame clones here, not all; method: immunoSEQ multiplex PCR. The V and J calls and clone size were taken over from that table, and D and trimming were inferred from the DNA. The repertoire holds about 90,000 clones, less than 85% seen once, with approximately 10% in the top ten. Trimming took off 5 bases at V and 3 bases at J, with 13 bases between the two ends. Germline assignment: CDR1 SGHTA and CDR2 FQGNSA. This CDR3 comprises 15 residues. Sequencing used peripheral blood. This receptor was identified in a woman in her seventies with acute or convalescent COVID-19. The chain has TRBV7-2 and TRBJ2-2; a possible D gene is TRBD1 (6 bases). This CDR3 is CASSQIQGYTGELFF. The CDR3 DNA follows: TGTGCCAGCAGCCAAATACAGGGTTACACCGGGGAGCTGTTTTTT.